Sequencing of this T cell receptor (beta chain) was carried out in a study of blood T cell repertoires in COVID-19. For the study at large: The cDNA or gDNA used as material had been derived from T cells, B-cell-depleted T cells, or PBMCs.

V shed 6 bases and J 5 bases; nucleotides not matched to a gene: 16. Germline V gene data show CDR1 as SNHLY and CDR2 as FYNNEI. The CDR3 sequence is 17 residues long. Only in-frame clones appear in the TCRdb table, and some are missing; sequencing was by immunoSEQ multiplex PCR. The sample records about 80,000 clones, about 78% being singletons. The receptor's source is a human donor in a cohort sampled during active COVID-19. The rearrangement uses TRBV2 and TRBJ2-3; TRBD2 aligns across 8 bases. The sequenced sample was peripheral blood. Here the CDR3 DNA reads TGTGCCAGCAGCACATCCCGGGAACTAGCGGAGGAAGATACGCAGTATTTT. Translation gives CASSTSRELAEEDTQYF. Filled out from reference TRBV2 and TRBJ2-3, the complete variable domain reads EPEVTQTPSHQVTQMGQEVILRCVPISNHLYFYWYRQILGQKVEFLVSFYNNEISEKSEIFDDQFSVERPDGSNFTLKIRSTKLEDSAMYFCASSTSRELAEEDTQYFGPGTRLTVL.